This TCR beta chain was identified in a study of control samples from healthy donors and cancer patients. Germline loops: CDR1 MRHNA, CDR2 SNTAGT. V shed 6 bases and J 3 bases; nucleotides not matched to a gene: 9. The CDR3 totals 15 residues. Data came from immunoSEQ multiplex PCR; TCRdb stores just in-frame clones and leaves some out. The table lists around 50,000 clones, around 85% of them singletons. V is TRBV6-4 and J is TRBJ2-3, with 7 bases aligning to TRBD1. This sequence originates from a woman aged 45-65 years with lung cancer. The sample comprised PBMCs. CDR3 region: CASSPMGTATDTQYF. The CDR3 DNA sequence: TGTGCCAGCAGCCCGATGGGGACAGCAACAGATACGCAGTATTTT.